One sample yielded the 10 T cell receptor beta chains listed below, sequenced in a study of post-analysis software for immune sequencing data. Findings of the study overall: In patients, TRBV5-6, TRBV5-1 and TRBV20-1 belonged to five or six TRBV segments found more frequently than in controls.

What these receptors recognize is not known. Unique molecular identifiers had been added to the TCR beta cDNA libraries. MiXCR, run by TCRdb on the PCR reads, gives a single entry per CDR3 protein. The sample includes hundreds of thousands of distinct CDR3 sequences, 55% to 70% of them seen just once. Sequencing input: blood. All receptors derive from a girl aged 2 to 10 with multiple sclerosis.

The V call is TRBV29-1, the J call TRBJ2-1, with D unresolved. The CDR3 has 14 amino acids. Trimming removed 3 bases at V and 0 bases at J, with 9 bases between. Per the germline V gene, CDR1 is SQVTM and CDR2 is ANQGSEA. CDR3 coding DNA: TGCAGCGTTGAGAAGGGCAGCTCCTACAATGAGCAGTTCTTC. It is translated as CSVEKGSSYNEQFF.

The rearrangement links TRBV29-1 to TRBJ1-2; tentative D call: TRBD1 (5 bases). The CDR3 covers 15 residues. Germline V gives CDR1 SQVTM, CDR2 ANQGSEA. The germline V and J ends were trimmed by 5 bases and 8 bases, with 24 bases remaining between them. As DNA, the CDR3 is TGCAGCGTTTTTCGTGGGTCTCAGGGATTGGAAGGCTACACCTTC. The encoded protein is CSVFRGSQGLEGYTF.

CDR3 in amino acids: CSASYGDEQFF. CDR3 sequence (DNA): TGCAGTGCTAGTTACGGGGATGAGCAGTTCTTC. The V gene is TRBV20-1, the J gene TRBJ2-1; tentatively, D is TRBD2 (5 bases). The V end was cut by 3 bases, the J end by 8 bases, with 8 bases between. CDR1 and CDR2 from the germline V gene are DFQATT and SNEGSKA (reference sequence). The CDR3 runs to 11 residues.

CDR3 sequence reads: CASSHLTEANTGELFF. CDR3 DNA: TGTGCCAGCAGCCATTTGACGGAGGCGAACACCGGGGAGCTGTTTTTT. The chain uses TRBV7-8 and TRBJ2-2; tentative D call: TRBD2 (5 bases). This CDR3 comprises 16 residues. Germline lookup yields CDR1 SGHVS and CDR2 FQNEAQ. V lost 5 bases to trimming and J lost 0 bases, with 13 bases between them.

This rearrangement joins TRBV2 to TRBJ2-5; 11 bases map to TRBD2. With 9 bases clipped from V and 2 bases from J, the junction kept 8 bases outside the gene matches. The CDR3 consists of 15 residues. The germline CDR1 and CDR2 sequences are SNHLY and FYNNEI. The CDR3, as DNA: TGTGCCAGTAAATCCGGGACTAGCGGACAAGAGACCCAGTACTTC. The encoded protein is CASKSGTSGQETQYF.

This clonotype was counted once. The chain links TRBV5-5 to TRBJ1-2, with D maybe TRBD1 (5 bases). V was cut by 7 bases and J by 3 bases, with 16 bases left in between. The CDR3 covers 14 residues. Looked up from germline, CDR1 is SGHKS and CDR2 is YYEKEE (reference sequence). The CDR3 nucleotides are TGTGCCAGCGACCCCGCTGGGGGGTACTATGGCTACACCTTC. It encodes CASDPAGGYYGYTF.

This chain connects TRBV6-5 to TRBJ1-1; TRBD1 matches 9 bases. Per the germline V gene, CDR1 is MNHEY and CDR2 is SVGAGI. Trimming took 9 bases from V and 3 from J; bases not matched to a gene: 8. This CDR3 is built from 14 residues. CDR3 coding DNA: TGTGCCAGTCTTCGACAGGGGGGGTACACTGAAGCTTTCTTT. Translating gives CASLRQGGYTEAFF.

The chain joins TRBV29-1 to TRBJ2-5; the D is unclear. Per germline, CDR1 SQVTM and CDR2 ANQGSEA. V was trimmed by 0 bases and J by 4 bases, leaving 6 bases between them. This CDR3 is built from 12 residues. The CDR3 reads CSVEDQIETQYF. DNA for the CDR3: TGCAGCGTTGAAGATCAGATAGAGACCCAGTACTTC.

The chain combines TRBV20-1 with TRBJ2-2; D may be TRBD1 (6 bases). V was trimmed by 7 bases and J by 5 bases, leaving 11 bases between them. The germline CDR1 and CDR2 sequences are DFQATT and SNEGSKA (reference sequence). There are 12 residues in the CDR3. The CDR3 DNA sequence: TGCAGTGTACAGGGTCCAACCGGGGAGCTGTTTTTT. Residues: CSVQGPTGELFF.

The gene calls are TRBV5-1 and TRBJ2-3; D is ambiguous. The V end was cut by 2 bases, the J end by 2 bases, with 15 bases between. This CDR3 region has 16 residues. CDR1 SGHRS and CDR2 YFSETQ come from the germline V gene. The CDR3 spells CASSFSSSLNTDTQYF. CDR3 coding DNA: TGCGCCAGCAGCTTCTCTTCCTCATTAAACACAGATACGCAGTATTTT. Based on the CDR3 plus reference TRBV5-1 and TRBJ2-3, the full variable domain is KAGVTQTPRYLIKTRGQQVTLSCSPISGHRSVSWYQQTPGQGLQFLFEYFSETQRNKGNFPGRFSGRQFSNSRSEMNVSTLELGDSALYLCASSFSSSLNTDTQYFGPGTRLTVL.